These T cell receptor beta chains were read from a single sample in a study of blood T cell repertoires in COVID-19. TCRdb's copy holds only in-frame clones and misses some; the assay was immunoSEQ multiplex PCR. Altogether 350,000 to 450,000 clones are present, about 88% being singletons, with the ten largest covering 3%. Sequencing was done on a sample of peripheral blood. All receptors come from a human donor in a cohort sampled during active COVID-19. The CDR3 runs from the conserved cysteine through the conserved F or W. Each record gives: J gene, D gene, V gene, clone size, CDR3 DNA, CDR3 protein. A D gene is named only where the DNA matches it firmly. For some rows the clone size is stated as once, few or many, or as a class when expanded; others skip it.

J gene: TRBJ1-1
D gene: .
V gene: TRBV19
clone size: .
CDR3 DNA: TGTGCCACCCACCAGCCGGGGGGAGTAGGTGAAGCTTTCTTT
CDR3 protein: CATHQPGGVGEAFF

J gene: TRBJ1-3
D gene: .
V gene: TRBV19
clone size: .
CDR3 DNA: TGTGCCAGTAGTATTGTGGCAGGGCCTGGAAACACCATATATTTT
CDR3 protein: CASSIVAGPGNTIYF

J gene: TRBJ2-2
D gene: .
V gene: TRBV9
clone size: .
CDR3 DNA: TGTGCCAGCAGCGCCCGAGGAGCAGGACTGAACACCGGGGAGCTGTTTTTT
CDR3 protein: CASSARGAGLNTGELFF

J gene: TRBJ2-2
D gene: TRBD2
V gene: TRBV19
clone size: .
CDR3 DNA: TGTGCCAGTAGTATTGGACTAGCGGGTTCAACCGGGGAGCTGTTTTTT
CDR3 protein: CASSIGLAGSTGELFF

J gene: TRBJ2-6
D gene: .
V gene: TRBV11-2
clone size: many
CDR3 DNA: TGTGCCAGCAGCCTGTACAGGGCCTCTGGGGCCAACGTCCTGACTTTC
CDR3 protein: CASSLYRASGANVLTF

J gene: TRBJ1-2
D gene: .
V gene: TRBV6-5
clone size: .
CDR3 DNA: TGTGTCACCCGGGGGGTAGATTATGGCTACACCTTC
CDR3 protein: CVTRGVDYGYTF

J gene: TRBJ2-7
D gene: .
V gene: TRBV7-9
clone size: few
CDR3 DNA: TGTGCCAGCAGCCTAAACAGGGAAGCGGAGCAGTACTTC
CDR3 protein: CASSLNREAEQYF

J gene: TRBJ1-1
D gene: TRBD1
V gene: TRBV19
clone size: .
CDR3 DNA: TGTGCCAGCCTAGGACAGGGGGCTGAAGCTTTCTTT
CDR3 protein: CASLGQGAEAFF

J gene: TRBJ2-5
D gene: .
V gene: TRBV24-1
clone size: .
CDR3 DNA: TGTGCCACCAGTGATCCTAGTAGTGGCCAAGAGACCCAGTACTTC
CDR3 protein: CATSDPSSGQETQYF

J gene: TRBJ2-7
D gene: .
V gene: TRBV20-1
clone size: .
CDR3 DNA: TGCAGTGCTACTGAAGGACACCTGTACTACGAGCAGTACTTC
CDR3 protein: CSATEGHLYYEQYF

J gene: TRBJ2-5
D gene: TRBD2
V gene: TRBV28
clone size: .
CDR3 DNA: TGTGCCAGCAGACCTTTTATCAAGCGGGAGTCTCCCCAAGAGACCCAGTACTTC
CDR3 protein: CASRPFIKRESPQETQYF

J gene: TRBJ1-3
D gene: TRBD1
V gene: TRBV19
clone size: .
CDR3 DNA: TGTGCCAGTAGCCGACGGGGACACAGGGGCACATCTGGAAACACCATATATTTT
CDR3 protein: CASSRRGHRGTSGNTIYF

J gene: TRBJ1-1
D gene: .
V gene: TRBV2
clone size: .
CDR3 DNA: TGTGCCAGCAGTGATGAGGGGGTATGGGCAGCTTTCTTT
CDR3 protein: CASSDEGVWAAFF

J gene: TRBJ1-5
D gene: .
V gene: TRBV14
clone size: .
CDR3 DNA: TGTGCCAGCAGCCAATCAGGGAACCAGCCCCAGCATTTT
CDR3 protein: CASSQSGNQPQHF

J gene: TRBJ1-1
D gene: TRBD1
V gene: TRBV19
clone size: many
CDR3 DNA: TGTGCCAGTAGTATATATGAGGGGGCCTACACTGAAGCTTTCTTT
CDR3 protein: CASSIYEGAYTEAFF

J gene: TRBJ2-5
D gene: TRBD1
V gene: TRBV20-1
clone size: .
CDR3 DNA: TGCAGTGCTAGTACAGGGGAGTTAGAGACCCAGTACTTC
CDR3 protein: CSASTGELETQYF

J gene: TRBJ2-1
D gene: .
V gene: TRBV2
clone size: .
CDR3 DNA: TGTGCCAGCAGGGAGACTAACCATGAGCAGTTCTTC
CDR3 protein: CASRETNHEQFF

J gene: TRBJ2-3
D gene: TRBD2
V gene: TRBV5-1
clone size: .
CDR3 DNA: TGCGCCAGCAGCATCGGGACTAGACCCACAGATACGCAGTATTTT
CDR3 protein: CASSIGTRPTDTQYF

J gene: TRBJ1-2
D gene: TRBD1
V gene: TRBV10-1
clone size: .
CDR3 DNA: TGCGCCAGCAGTGAGATACAGGGGGTTAACTATGGCTACACCTTC
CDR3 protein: CASSEIQGVNYGYTF

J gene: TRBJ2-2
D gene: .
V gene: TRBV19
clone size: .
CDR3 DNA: TGTGCCAGTAGTGCGGGGACGGAGAACACCGGGGAGCTGTTTTTT
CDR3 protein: CASSAGTENTGELFF

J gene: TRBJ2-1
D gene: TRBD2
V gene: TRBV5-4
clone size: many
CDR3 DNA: TGTGCCACCACGAAGATCGGGGGGGACTACAATGAGCAGTTCTTC
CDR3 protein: CATTKIGGDYNEQFF

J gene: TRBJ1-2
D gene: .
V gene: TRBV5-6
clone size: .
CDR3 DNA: TGTGCCAGCAGCTTGGGTGGGGGCTTCTTGGGCTATGGCTACACCTTC
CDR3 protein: CASSLGGGFLGYGYTF

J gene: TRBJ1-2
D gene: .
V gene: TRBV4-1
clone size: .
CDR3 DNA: TGCGCCAGCAGCCGGTCGCTTGAAACAGCAGCTCGGTATGGCTACACCTTC
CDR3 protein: CASSRSLETAARYGYTF

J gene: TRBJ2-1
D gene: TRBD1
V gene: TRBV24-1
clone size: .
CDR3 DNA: TGTGCCACCAGTGACCCATACCCTCTAGAGGGGGCGTACAATGAGCAGTTCTTC
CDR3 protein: CATSDPYPLEGAYNEQFF

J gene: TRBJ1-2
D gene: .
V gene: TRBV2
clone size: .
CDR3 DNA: TGTGCCAGCATTGGGAGAGGGGGTGGCTACACCTTC
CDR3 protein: CASIGRGGGYTF

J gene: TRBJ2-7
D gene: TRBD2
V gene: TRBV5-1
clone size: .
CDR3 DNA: TGCGCCAGCAGCCCCTCGGCGGGGGACTACGAGCAGTACTTC
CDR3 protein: CASSPSAGDYEQYF

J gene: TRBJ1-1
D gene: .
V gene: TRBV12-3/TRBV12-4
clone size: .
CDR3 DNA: TGTGCCAGCACCTCAGGGGTCACTGAAGCTTTCTTT
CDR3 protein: CASTSGVTEAFF

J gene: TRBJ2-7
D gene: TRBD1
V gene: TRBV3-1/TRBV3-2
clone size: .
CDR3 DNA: TGTGCCAGCAGCCAAGGGACAGGGTTTATCTCCGAGCAGTACTTC
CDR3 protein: CASSQGTGFISEQYF

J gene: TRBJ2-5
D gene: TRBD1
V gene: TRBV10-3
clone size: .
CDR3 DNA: TGTGCCATCAGTCCAGGGACAGCGATAGAGACCCAGTACTTC
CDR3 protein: CAISPGTAIETQYF

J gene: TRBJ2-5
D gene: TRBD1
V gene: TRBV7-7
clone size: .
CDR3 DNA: TGTGCCAGCAGCTTAGTACAGGGGTACCAAGAGACCCAGTACTTC
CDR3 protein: CASSLVQGYQETQYF

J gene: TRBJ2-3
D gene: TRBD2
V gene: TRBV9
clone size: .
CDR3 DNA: TGTGCCAGCAGTCGGCGAGGGTCGGGGGGGCTCCCCACAGATACGCAGTATTTT
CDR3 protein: CASSRRGSGGLPTDTQYF

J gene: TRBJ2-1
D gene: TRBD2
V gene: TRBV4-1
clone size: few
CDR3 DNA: TGCGCCAGCAGACATAGCGGGGGGTCCTACAATGAGCAGTTCTTC
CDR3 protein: CASRHSGGSYNEQFF

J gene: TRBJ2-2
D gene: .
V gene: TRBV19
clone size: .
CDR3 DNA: TGTGCCAGTACGGGGGCGGGGGTGACCGGGGAGCTGTTTTTT
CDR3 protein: CASTGAGVTGELFF

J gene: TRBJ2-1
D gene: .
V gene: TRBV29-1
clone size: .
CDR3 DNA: TGCAGCGTTCGGAGGAGTACCTACAATGAGCAGTTCTTC
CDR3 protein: CSVRRSTYNEQFF

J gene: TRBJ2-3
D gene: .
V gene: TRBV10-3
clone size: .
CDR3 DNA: TGTGCCATCAGTGAGTGGATCACCGAGGGAACAGATACGCAGTATTTT
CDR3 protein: CAISEWITEGTDTQYF

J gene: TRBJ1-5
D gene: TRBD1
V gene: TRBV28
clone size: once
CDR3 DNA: TGTGCCAGCAATACAGGGGGCGATCAGCATTTT
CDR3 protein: CASNTGGDQHF

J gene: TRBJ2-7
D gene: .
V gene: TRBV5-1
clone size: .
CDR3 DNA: TGCGCCAGCAGCTTGGCGGACGAGCAGTACTTC
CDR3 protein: CASSLADEQYF

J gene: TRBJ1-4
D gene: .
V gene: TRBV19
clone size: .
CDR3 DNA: TGTGCCAGTAGTATTCACGAGTGGGGGGATGAAAAACTGTTTTTT
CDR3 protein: CASSIHEWGDEKLFF

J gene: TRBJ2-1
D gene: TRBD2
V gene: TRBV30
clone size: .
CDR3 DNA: TGTGCCTGGAGTGTAATCCGGTCTAGCGGGAGCCATGAGCAGTTCTTC
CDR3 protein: CAWSVIRSSGSHEQFF

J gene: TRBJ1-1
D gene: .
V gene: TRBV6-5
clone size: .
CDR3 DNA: TGTGCCAGCTCGTACGGGGACACTGAAGCTTTCTTT
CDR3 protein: CASSYGDTEAFF

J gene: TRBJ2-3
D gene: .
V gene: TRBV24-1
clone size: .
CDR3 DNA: TGTGCCACCAGTGATCTAGAGGAGGGCACAGATACGCAGTATTTT
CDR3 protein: CATSDLEEGTDTQYF

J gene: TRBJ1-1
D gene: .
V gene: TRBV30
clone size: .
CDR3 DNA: TGTGCCTGGGGCTGGAGTAACACTGAAGCTTTCTTT
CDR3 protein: CAWGWSNTEAFF

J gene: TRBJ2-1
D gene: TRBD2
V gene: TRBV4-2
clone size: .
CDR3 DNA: TGTGCCAGCAGCCAAGGAGCGCGGGGGGGCCCGGATGAGCAGTTCTTC
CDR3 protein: CASSQGARGGPDEQFF

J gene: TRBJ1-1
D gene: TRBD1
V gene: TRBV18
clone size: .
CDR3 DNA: TGTGCCAGCTCACCACAACAGGGGGCGCTTGGGGGCACTGAAGCTTTCTTT
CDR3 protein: CASSPQQGALGGTEAFF

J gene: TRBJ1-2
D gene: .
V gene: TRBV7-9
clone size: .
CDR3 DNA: TGTGCCAGCACCACCGCGGGGGGCTACACCTTC
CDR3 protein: CASTTAGGYTF

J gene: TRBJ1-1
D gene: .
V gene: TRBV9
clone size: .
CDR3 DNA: TGTGCCAGCAGCGTAGGAGTTTCCGACACTGAAGCTTTCTTT
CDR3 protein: CASSVGVSDTEAFF

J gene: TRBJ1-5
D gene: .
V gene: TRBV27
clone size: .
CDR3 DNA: TGTGCCAGCAGTGCCCACTGTTGTAATCAGCCCCAGCATTTT
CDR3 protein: CASSAHCCNQPQHF

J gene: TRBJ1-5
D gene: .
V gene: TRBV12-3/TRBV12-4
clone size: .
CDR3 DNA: TGTGCCAGCAGTTCCAACAATCAGCCCCAGCATTTT
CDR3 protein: CASSSNNQPQHF

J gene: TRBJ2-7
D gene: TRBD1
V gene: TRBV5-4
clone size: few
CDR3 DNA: TGTGCCAGCAGCGAGGGACAGTGGAACGAGCAGTACTTC
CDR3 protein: CASSEGQWNEQYF

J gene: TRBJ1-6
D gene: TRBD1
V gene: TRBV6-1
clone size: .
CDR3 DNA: TGTGCCAGCAGTGACACAGGGGTTGGTTCACCCCTCCACTTT
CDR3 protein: CASSDTGVGSPLHF

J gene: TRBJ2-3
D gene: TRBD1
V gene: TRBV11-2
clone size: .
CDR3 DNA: TGTGCCAGCAGCTGGACGGGACAGGCTTACACAGATACGCAGTATTTT
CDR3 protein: CASSWTGQAYTDTQYF

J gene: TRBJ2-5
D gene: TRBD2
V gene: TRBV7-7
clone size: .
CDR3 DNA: TGTGCCAGCAGACCTAGCGGGAGGGCCTCTGAGACCCAGTACTTC
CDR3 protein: CASRPSGRASETQYF

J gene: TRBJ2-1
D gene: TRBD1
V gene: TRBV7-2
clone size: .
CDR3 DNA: TGTGCCAGCAGCATACAGGGGGCGGATGAGCAGTTCTTC
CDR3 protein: CASSIQGADEQFF

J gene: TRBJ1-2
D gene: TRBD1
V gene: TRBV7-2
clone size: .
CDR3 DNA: TGTGCCAGCAGCTACCCGGGACAGGGAACCTATGGCTACACCTTC
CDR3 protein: CASSYPGQGTYGYTF

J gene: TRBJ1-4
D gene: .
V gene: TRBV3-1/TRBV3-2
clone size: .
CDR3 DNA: TGTGCCAGCAGCCCGGCGACGGGACACTCGAATGAAAAACTGTTTTTT
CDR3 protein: CASSPATGHSNEKLFF

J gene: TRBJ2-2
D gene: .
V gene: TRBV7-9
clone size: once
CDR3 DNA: TGTGCCAGCAGCACGGAGTTAGGGGAGCTGTTTTTT
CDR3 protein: CASSTELGELFF

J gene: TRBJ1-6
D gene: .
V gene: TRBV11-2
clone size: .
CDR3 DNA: TGTGCCAGCAGCTCGGACAGCCCCAGCTCCTATAATTCACCCCTCCACTTT
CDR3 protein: CASSSDSPSSYNSPLHF

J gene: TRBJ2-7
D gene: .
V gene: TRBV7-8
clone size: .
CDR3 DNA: TGTGCCAGCAGCTCGTCGGGGTTTCGCGAGCAGTACTTC
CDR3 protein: CASSSSGFREQYF

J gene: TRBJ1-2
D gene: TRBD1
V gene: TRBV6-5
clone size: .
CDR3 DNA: TGTGCCAGCAGCAGGGGACAGTCTAACTATGGCTACACCTTC
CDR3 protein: CASSRGQSNYGYTF